This T cell receptor beta chain was obtained from a study of CD8 T cell repertoires and HIV-1 epitope variants. Study-wide background: Tested: three Gag epitope families, Nef HW9 and YT9.

Germline CDR1 and CDR2: SGDLS and YYNGEE. CDR3 length equals 12 residues. V was pared by 3 bases and J by 6 bases, with 8 bases between. With respect to this clone: Its specificity is unknown.

Sequenced by immunoSEQ multiplex PCR; TCRdb stores in-frame clones only, minus some. The table records around 5,000 clones, 65% to 80% of them present only once. Regarding the study as a whole: This assay reports beta chains of antigen-expanded cells, not T cell function.

Specimen: cultured CD8+ T cells derived from PBMCs. J is TRBJ2-3 and V is TRBV9; tentatively, D is TRBD1 (5 bases). The source is a male donor with HIV. The CDR3 is CASSASGDTQYF. The CDR3 DNA is TGTGCCAGCAGCGCTTCAGGGGATACGCAGTATTTT.